One and the same sample provided the 17 T cell receptor beta chains below, sequenced in a study of blood T cell repertoires in COVID-19. Measured with immunoSEQ multiplex PCR; TCRdb has only the in-frame clones, and not every one. Among about 220,000 clones listed, 80% to 85% were seen once. The sequenced sample consisted of peripheral blood. The receptors here all came from a woman aged 55-75 years who had recovered from COVID-19.

The chain couples TRBV11-2 to TRBJ2-7, with D unresolved. This CDR3 comprises 15 residues. Looked up from germline, CDR1 is SGHAT and CDR2 is FQNNGV. The ends were cut back, 2 bases at V and 2 bases at J, with 13 bases in the middle. The CDR3 protein is CASSLRATEAYEQYF. CDR3 DNA: TGTGCCAGCAGCTTAAGAGCGACGGAAGCCTACGAGCAGTACTTC.

This CDR3 reads CASSLGASWGGGPSGELFF. DNA for the CDR3: TGTGCCAGCAGTTTAGGGGCGTCATGGGGCGGGGGCCCTTCCGGGGAGCTGTTTTTT. The chain links TRBV27 to TRBJ2-2; D possibly corresponds to TRBD2 (7 bases). V shed 2 bases and J shed 6 bases, with 25 bases lying between them. Per the germline V gene, CDR1 is MNHEY and CDR2 is SMNVEV (reference sequence). CDR3 length equals 19 residues.

This chain links TRBV19 with TRBJ2-2; D perhaps matches TRBD2 (6 bases). The germline gives CDR1 LNHDA, CDR2 SQIVND (reference sequence). The CDR3 is 14 residues long. V was cut by 5 bases and J by 0 bases, with 7 bases left in between. CDR3 residues: CASSWTTNTGELFF. The CDR3 nucleotides are TGTGCCAGTAGTTGGACTACGAACACCGGGGAGCTGTTTTTT.

V and J are TRBV9 and TRBJ2-5, with 8 bases lining up with TRBD1. CDR3 size: 16 residues. With V trimmed by 1 base and J by 1 base, 6 bases remained unmatched. CDR1 and CDR2 from the germline V gene are SGDLS and YYNGEE. CDR3 sequence reads: CASSVRRQGSQETQYF. The CDR3 region has the DNA TGTGCCAGCAGCGTAAGGAGACAGGGGTCCCAAGAGACCCAGTACTTC.

V usage is TRBV3-1 (or the pseudogene TRBV3-2) and J usage is TRBJ2-1; 9 bases line up with TRBD2. Losses at the gene ends were 1 base for V and 9 bases for J; bases not matched to a gene: 7. The germline V gene encodes CDR1 LGHDT and CDR2 YNNKEL (reference sequence). The CDR3 runs to 15 residues. The CDR3 reads CASSQGAGGRGEQFF. CDR3 in DNA: TGTGCCAGCAGCCAAGGGGCGGGGGGGCGTGGTGAGCAGTTCTTC.

The chain combines TRBV10-3 with TRBJ1-2, with TRBD1 matching 8 bases. Germline V lookup: CDR1 ENHRY, CDR2 SYGVKD. This CDR3 contains 14 residues. Losses at the gene ends were 6 bases for V and 6 bases for J; bases not matched to a gene: 9. CDR3 bases: TGTGCCATCAGACAGGGACAGGACGAACATGGCTACACCTTC. The encoded protein is CAIRQGQDEHGYTF.

The table lists this clone with a few counts. V and J are TRBV9 and TRBJ2-7; TRBD2 aligns across 7 bases. J was trimmed by 2 bases and V by 3 bases; bases with no gene match: 11. The CDR3 runs 16 residues. CDR1 and CDR2 from the germline V gene are SGDLS and YYNGEE. The CDR3: CASSADTSAIPYEQYF. For the CDR3, the DNA is TGTGCCAGCAGCGCAGACACTAGCGCCATCCCCTACGAGCAGTACTTC. Filled out from reference TRBV9 and TRBJ2-7, the complete variable domain reads DSGVTQTPKHLITATGQRVTLRCSPRSGDLSVYWYQQSLDQGLQFLIQYYNGEERAKGNILERFSAQQFPDLHSELNLSSLELGDSALYFCASSADTSAIPYEQYFGPGTRLTVT.

This clone was counted a few times. V usage is TRBV6-5 and J usage is TRBJ2-1, with 8 bases lining up with TRBD1. The ends lost 6 bases at V and 6 bases at J; junction bases unmatched: 10. The CDR3 is 15 amino acids. Germline CDR1 reads MNHEY; CDR2 reads SVGAGI. In nucleotides, the CDR3 is TGTGCCAGCAGCGCCGACGACAGGGGATTCAATGAGCAGTTCTTC. Translated: CASSADDRGFNEQFF.

The chain uses TRBV6-5 and TRBJ1-2, with unresolved D. CDR1 MNHEY and CDR2 SVGAGI come from the germline V gene. The CDR3 totals 13 residues. Trimming shortened V by 6 bases and J by 2 bases, and 10 bases separated the two germline ends. CDR3 region: CASSPGVNYGYTF. In nucleotides, the CDR3 is TGTGCCAGCAGCCCCGGGGTCAACTATGGCTACACCTTC.

This clone was seen a single time. The J gene is TRBJ2-1, the V gene TRBV6-2 or TRBV6-3; TRBD2 aligns across 9 bases. The germline V gene encodes CDR1 MNHEY and CDR2 SVGEGT. The CDR3 spans 18 residues. The V and J ends lost 0 bases and 1 base, in that order; junction bases with no gene match: 7. CDR3 nucleotide sequence: TGTGCCAGCAGTTACTCGCCTAAGCGGGGGGATTCCTACAATGAGCAGTTCTTC. Its protein product is CASSYSPKRGDSYNEQFF.

This clone was seen only a few times. The V call is TRBV6-6, the J call TRBJ2-1, with D possibly matching TRBD2 (6 bases). Trimming cost V 7 bases and J 8 bases, with 18 bases left between them. The CDR3 contains 14 residues. The V gene's germline CDR1 is MNHNY and CDR2 SVGAGI (reference sequence). CDR3 protein: CASMIADLRDEQFF. The DNA of the CDR3 is TGTGCCAGCATGATAGCGGATCTTAGGGATGAGCAGTTCTTC.

This clone was seen more than once but under ten times. The rearrangement links TRBV11-1 to TRBJ1-6; D gene ambiguous. Germline V gene sequence: CDR1 SGHAT, CDR2 FQDESV (reference sequence). This CDR3 region has 14 residues. The V end lost 5 bases, the J end lost 11 bases, and 16 bases lay between the germline ends. CDR3 sequence reads: CASSPASPGAPLHF. CDR3 in DNA: TGTGCCAGCAGCCCCGCCTCCCCCGGGGCACCCCTCCACTTT.

The chain joins TRBV5-6 to TRBJ2-7; 10 nucleotides align to TRBD2. Germline trimming cut 5 bases from V and 0 bases from J; bases unmatched to any gene: 5. The V gene's germline CDR1 is SGHDT and CDR2 YYEEEE. The CDR3 loop spans 15 amino acids. The CDR3 DNA sequence: TGTGCCAGCAGACCGCTAGCGGGGGACTCCTACGAGCAGTACTTC. Encoded protein: CASRPLAGDSYEQYF.

The rearrangement uses TRBV3-1 (or the pseudogene TRBV3-2) and TRBJ1-2, with TRBD1 as a possible D gene (6 bases). The CDR3 has 14 amino acids. Germline CDR1 reads LGHDT; CDR2 reads YNNKEL (reference sequence). V lost 1 base to trimming and J lost 5 bases, with 11 bases between them. The CDR3 region has the DNA TGTGCCAGCAGCCAAGGAGGGACATATTATGGCTACACCTTC. Translation: CASSQGGTYYGYTF.

The CDR3 sequence: CASSLGAYGYTF. The CDR3 coding sequence is TGTGCCAGCAGCTTGGGGGCCTATGGCTACACCTTC. The gene calls are TRBV5-5 and TRBJ1-2; the D is unclear. V shed 0 bases and J shed 4 bases, with 4 bases lying between them. Looked up from germline, CDR1 is SGHKS and CDR2 is YYEKEE (reference sequence). This CDR3 is 12 amino acids long.

The rearrangement links TRBV6-6 to TRBJ1-3; a possible D gene is TRBD1 (5 bases). Germline lookup yields CDR1 MNHNY and CDR2 SVGAGI (reference sequence). The V end lost 10 bases, the J end lost 4 bases, and 14 bases lay between the germline ends. This CDR3 region has 13 residues. CDR3 nucleotide sequence: TGTGCCACCGTAAGACAGAACGGAAACACCATATATTTT. Encoded protein: CATVRQNGNTIYF.

This clone was observed a single time. Additional DNA sequences in this sample encode the identical CDR3. This rearrangement joins TRBV6-6 to TRBJ1-5; 9 bases align to TRBD1. V lost 2 bases, J lost 5 bases, and 1 base stayed unmatched. The CDR3 is 14 amino acids. Germline CDR1 reads MNHNY; CDR2 reads SVGAGI (reference sequence). CDR3 amino acids: CASSYRDRDQPQHF. CDR3 nucleotide sequence: TGTGCCAGCAGTTACAGGGACAGGGATCAGCCCCAGCATTTT.